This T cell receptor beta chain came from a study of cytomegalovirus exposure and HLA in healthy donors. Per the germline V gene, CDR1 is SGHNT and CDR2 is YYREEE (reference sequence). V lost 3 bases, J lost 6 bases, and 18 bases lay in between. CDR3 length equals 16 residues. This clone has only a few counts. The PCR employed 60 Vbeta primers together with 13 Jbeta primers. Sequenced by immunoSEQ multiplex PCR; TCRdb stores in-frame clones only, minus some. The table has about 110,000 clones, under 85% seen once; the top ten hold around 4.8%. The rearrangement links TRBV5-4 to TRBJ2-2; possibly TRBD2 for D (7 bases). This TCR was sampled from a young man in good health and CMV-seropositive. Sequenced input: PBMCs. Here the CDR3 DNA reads TGTGCCAGCAGCTGGGGGGGCAGGCTCGGATCCGGGGAGCTGTTTTTT. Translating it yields CASSWGGRLGSGELFF.